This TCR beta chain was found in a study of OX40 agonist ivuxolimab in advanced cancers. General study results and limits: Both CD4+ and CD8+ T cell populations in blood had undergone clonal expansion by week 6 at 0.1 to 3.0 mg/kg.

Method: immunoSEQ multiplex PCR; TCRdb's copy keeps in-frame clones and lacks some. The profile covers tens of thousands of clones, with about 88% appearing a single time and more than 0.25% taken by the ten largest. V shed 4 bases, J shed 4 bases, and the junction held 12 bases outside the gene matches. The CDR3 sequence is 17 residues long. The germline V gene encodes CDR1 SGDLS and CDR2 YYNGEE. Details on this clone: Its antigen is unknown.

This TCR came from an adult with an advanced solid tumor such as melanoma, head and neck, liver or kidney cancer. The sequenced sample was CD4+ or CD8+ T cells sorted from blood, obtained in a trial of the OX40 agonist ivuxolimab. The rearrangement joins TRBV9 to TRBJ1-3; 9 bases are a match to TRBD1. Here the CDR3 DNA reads TGTGCCAGCAGCTTAACCCCGGGACAGGGTTACGGAAACACCATATATTTT. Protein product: CASSLTPGQGYGNTIYF.